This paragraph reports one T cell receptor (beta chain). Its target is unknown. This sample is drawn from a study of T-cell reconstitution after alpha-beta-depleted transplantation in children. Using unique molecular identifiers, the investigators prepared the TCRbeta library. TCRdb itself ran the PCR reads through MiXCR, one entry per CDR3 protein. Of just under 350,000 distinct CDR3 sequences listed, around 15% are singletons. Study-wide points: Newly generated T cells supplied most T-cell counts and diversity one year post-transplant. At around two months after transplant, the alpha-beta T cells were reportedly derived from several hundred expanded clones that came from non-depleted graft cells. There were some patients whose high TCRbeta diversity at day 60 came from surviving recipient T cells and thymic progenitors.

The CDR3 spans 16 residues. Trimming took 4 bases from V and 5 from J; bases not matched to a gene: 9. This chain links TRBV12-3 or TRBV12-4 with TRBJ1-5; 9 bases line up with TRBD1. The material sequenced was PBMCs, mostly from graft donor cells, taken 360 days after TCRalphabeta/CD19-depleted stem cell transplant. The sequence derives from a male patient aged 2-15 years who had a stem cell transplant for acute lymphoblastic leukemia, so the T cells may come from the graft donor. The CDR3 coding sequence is TGTGCCAGCAGTTCAATACTCAGGACAGGGGATCAGCCCCAGCATTTT. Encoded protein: CASSSILRTGDQPQHF.